This T cell receptor beta chain was sequenced in a study of blood T cell repertoires in COVID-19. The method was immunoSEQ multiplex PCR; TCRdb's version includes in-frame clones alone and lacks a portion of them. Of 70,000 to 95,000 clones detected, 70% to 90% appear once; the ten largest clones hold about 13%. The V and J ends lost 5 bases and 4 bases, in that order; junction bases with no gene match: 8. Germline V gives CDR1 SGHRS, CDR2 YFSETQ. The CDR3 spans 15 residues. The TCR sequence derives from a human donor in a cohort sampled during active COVID-19. V usage is TRBV5-1 and J usage is TRBJ2-5, with 10 nucleotides matching TRBD1. Sequencing was performed on peripheral blood. The CDR3 nucleotides read TGCGCCAGCAGTCCCGGGACAGGGGATGGAGAGACCCAGTACTTC. Translation gives CASSPGTGDGETQYF.